This TCR beta chain was identified in a study of T cell responses to AZD1222 COVID-19 vaccine. The study, taken as a whole, reports: Most donors were white British and more were female, and clonal diversity was possibly underestimated. Spike-specific TCR breadth and depth grew following two AZD1222 doses. Vaccine-related CD4 TCRs covered spike, predominating at 160-218 and 743-854.

TCRdb's table, derived via immunoSEQ multiplex PCR, lists solely in-frame clones and lacks some. The table records 90,000 to 120,000 clones, approximately 87% of them present only once. Comment on this clone: The antigen is undetermined.

The CDR3 has 16 amino acids. CDR1 LGHDT and CDR2 YNNKEL come from the germline V gene (reference sequence). V dropped 1 base and J dropped 2; count of bases not matched to a gene: 4. The clonotype comes from an adult in good health. Sample: peripheral blood, taken on day 0 of AZD1222 vaccination. J is TRBJ2-5 and V is TRBV3-1 (or the pseudogene TRBV3-2), with 10 nucleotides matching TRBD1. CDR3: CASSQGTGGFQETQYF. CDR3 DNA: TGTGCCAGCAGCCAAGGGACAGGGGGTTTTCAAGAGACCCAGTACTTC.